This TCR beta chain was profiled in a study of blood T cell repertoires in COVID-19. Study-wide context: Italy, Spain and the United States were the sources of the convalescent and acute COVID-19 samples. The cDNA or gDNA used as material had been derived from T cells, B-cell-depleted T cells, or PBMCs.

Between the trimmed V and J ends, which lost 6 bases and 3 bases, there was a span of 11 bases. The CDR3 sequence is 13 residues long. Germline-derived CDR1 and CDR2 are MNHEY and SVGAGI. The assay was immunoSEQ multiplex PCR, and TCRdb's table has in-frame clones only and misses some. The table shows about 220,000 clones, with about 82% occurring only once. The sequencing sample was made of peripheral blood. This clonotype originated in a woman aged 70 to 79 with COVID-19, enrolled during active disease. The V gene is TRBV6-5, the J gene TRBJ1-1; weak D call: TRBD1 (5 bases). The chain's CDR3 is CASRLTVYTEAFF. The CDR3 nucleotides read TGTGCCAGCAGATTGACAGTCTACACTGAAGCTTTCTTT.